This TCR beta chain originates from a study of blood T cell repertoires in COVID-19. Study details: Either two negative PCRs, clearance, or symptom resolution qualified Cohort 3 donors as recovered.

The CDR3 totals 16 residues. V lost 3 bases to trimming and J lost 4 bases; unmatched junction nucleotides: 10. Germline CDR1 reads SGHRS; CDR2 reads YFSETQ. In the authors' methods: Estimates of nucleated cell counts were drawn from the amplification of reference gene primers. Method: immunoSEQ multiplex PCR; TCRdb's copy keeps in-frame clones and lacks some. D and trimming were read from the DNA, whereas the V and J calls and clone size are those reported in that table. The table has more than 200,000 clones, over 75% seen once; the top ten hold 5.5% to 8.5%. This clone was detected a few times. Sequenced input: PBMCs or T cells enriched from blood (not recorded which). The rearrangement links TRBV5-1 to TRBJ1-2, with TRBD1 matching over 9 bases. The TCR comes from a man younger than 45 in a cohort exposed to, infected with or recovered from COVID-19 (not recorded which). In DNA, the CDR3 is TGCGCCAGCAGCTCCACCGCGACAGGGGGATCCTATGGCTACACCTTC. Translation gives CASSSTATGGSYGYTF.